The 28 T cell receptor beta chains below all came from one sample that was sequenced in a study of cytomegalovirus exposure and HLA in healthy donors. 13 Jbeta primers and 60 Vbeta primers were used for the PCR. Produced via immunoSEQ multiplex PCR; TCRdb's table is partial and in-frame only. The sample lists roughly 80,000 clones, 70% to 85% occurring once. Sequenced material: PBMCs. The receptors originated from a woman aged 40 to 55 in good health and CMV-seronegative.

The rearrangement uses TRBV10-2 and TRBJ2-7; possible D gene TRBD1, 5 bases. CDR1 is WSHSY, CDR2 SAAADI, per germline. V was clipped by 5 bases and J by 3 bases, with 14 bases between them. CDR3 length: 14 residues. CDR3 DNA sequence: TGCGCCAGCAGTAACTCCCTCCAGGGCTACGAGCAGTACTTC. Its translation: CASSNSLQGYEQYF.

This clone was counted a single time. This chain uses TRBV2 with TRBJ2-3; 8 nucleotides match TRBD1. The V gene end was trimmed by 4 bases and the J gene end by 4 bases; junction bases not matched to a gene: 10. CDR3 size: 16 residues. Germline loops: CDR1 SNHLY, CDR2 FYNNEI. The CDR3 spells CASSAVRQGAADTQYF. The CDR3 coding sequence is TGTGCCAGCAGTGCTGTTCGGCAGGGGGCCGCAGATACGCAGTATTTT. The full variable domain, in which reference TRBV2 and TRBJ2-3 provide the parts outside the CDR3, is EPEVTQTPSHQVTQMGQEVILRCVPISNHLYFYWYRQILGQKVEFLVSFYNNEISEKSEIFDDQFSVERPDGSNFTLKIRSTKLEDSAMYFCASSAVRQGAADTQYFGPGTRLTVL.

This clone was observed a handful of times. The CDR3 reads CASSSTAYSNQPQHF. CDR3 DNA: TGTGCCAGCAGCTCTACAGCTTATAGCAATCAGCCCCAGCATTTT. This chain links TRBV5-5 with TRBJ1-5; D is unresolved. Germline V lookup: CDR1 SGHKS, CDR2 YYEKEE (reference sequence). Trimming removed 3 bases from V and 0 bases from J, with 10 bases in between. CDR3 size: 15 residues.

This chain uses TRBV15 with TRBJ2-3, with unresolved D. This CDR3 comprises 16 residues. V was pared by 3 bases and J by 0 bases, with 13 bases between. The germline V gene encodes CDR1 LNHNV and CDR2 YYDKDF (reference sequence). As DNA, the CDR3 is TGTGCCACCAGCAGGACACCCGAAACGAGCACAGATACGCAGTATTTT. Translating gives CATSRTPETSTDTQYF. The full variable domain, with the rest looked up from reference TRBV15 and TRBJ2-3, is DAMVIQNPRYQVTQFGKPVTLSCSQTLNHNVMYWYQQKSSQAPKLLFHYYDKDFNNEADTPDNFQSRRPNTSFCFLDIRSPGLGDTAMYLCATSRTPETSTDTQYFGPGTRLTVL.

The genes are TRBV6-5 and TRBJ2-2; a weak D match, TRBD2 (7 bases). The V and J ends lost 8 bases and 3 bases respectively, with 13 bases between them. CDR3 size: 14 residues. CDR1 is MNHEY, CDR2 SVGAGI, per germline. The CDR3: CASPTGRDTGELFF. CDR3 in DNA: TGTGCCAGCCCCACAGGGAGGGACACCGGGGAGCTGTTTTTT.

The chain employs TRBV19 and TRBJ2-2; weak D call: TRBD1 (5 bases). V lost 7 bases, J lost 4 bases, and 10 bases lay in between. The germline gives CDR1 LNHDA, CDR2 SQIVND (reference sequence). The CDR3 has 13 amino acids. As DNA, the CDR3 is TGTGCCAGTAACGACAGAATCACCGGGGAGCTGTTTTTT. As protein: CASNDRITGELFF.

The chain is built from TRBV2 and TRBJ2-3; tentatively, D is TRBD1 (6 bases). The CDR3 is 15 amino acids. V gave up 4 bases and J gave up 6 bases, with 17 bases separating them. The germline gives CDR1 SNHLY, CDR2 FYNNEI. The CDR3 region is CASSAVLPGHDTQYF. CDR3 sequence (DNA): TGTGCCAGCAGTGCAGTTCTTCCGGGACACGATACGCAGTATTTT.

The chain carries TRBV5-5 and TRBJ2-7, with D unresolved. With 4 bases removed from V and 2 bases from J, the gap between germline ends came to 7 bases. The germline gives CDR1 SGHKS, CDR2 YYEKEE (reference sequence). CDR3 size: 12 residues. The DNA for the CDR3 is TGTGCCAGCAGCCCTACTACCTACGAGCAGTACTTC. Translation: CASSPTTYEQYF.

This clone came up once. The chain carries TRBV6-1 and TRBJ1-2; D remains ambiguous. V was cut by 2 bases and J by 4 bases, with 17 bases left in between. The CDR3 spans 16 residues. Germline CDR1 MNHNS, CDR2 SASEGT. Here the CDR3 reads CASSEPGSPLAYGYTF. CDR3 sequence (DNA): TGTGCCAGCAGTGAACCAGGATCCCCACTCGCCTATGGCTACACCTTC.

The chain recombines TRBV29-1 with TRBJ2-3; a possible D gene is TRBD1 (6 bases). CDR1 SQVTM and CDR2 ANQGSEA come from the germline V gene. V lost 1 base and J 2 bases, leaving 7 bases between the germline ends. The CDR3 has 13 residues. The CDR3 sequence: CSVEGGLTDTQYF. CDR3 nucleotides: TGCAGCGTTGAAGGGGGGCTCACAGATACGCAGTATTTT.

The V and J genes are TRBV25-1 and TRBJ2-3; D remains ambiguous. V shed 6 bases and J shed 0 bases, with 13 bases lying between them. CDR3 length: 15 residues. Germline lookup yields CDR1 MGHDK and CDR2 SYGVNS. CDR3 bases: TGTGCCAGCAGGTCGGTCGGGTCTAGCACAGATACGCAGTATTTT. This codes for CASRSVGSSTDTQYF.

The V gene is TRBV7-9, the J gene TRBJ2-7, with D possibly being TRBD2 (6 bases). V lost 5 bases, J lost 1 base, and 15 bases lay in between. CDR3 length: 15 residues. Germline-derived CDR1 and CDR2 are SEHNR and FQNEAQ (reference sequence). The CDR3 region is CASSTDGGMSYEQYF. CDR3 DNA: TGTGCCAGCAGCACAGACGGGGGAATGTCCTACGAGCAGTACTTC.

This sequence joins TRBV4-3 and TRBJ1-1; the D is unclear. Trimming pared 4 bases from V and 0 bases from J, leaving 9 bases between. The CDR3 sequence is 14 residues long. Germline CDR1 reads LGHNA; CDR2 reads YSLEER. CDR3 protein: CASSPPGMNTEAFF. In nucleotides, the CDR3 is TGCGCCAGCAGCCCTCCGGGGATGAACACTGAAGCTTTCTTT.

The chain recombines TRBV5-1 with TRBJ2-1; 11 bases are a match to TRBD2. CDR1 and CDR2 (germline): SGHRS, YFSETQ. CDR3 size: 15 residues. V lost 0 bases and J lost 8; bases outside the gene matches: 4. The CDR3 DNA follows: TGCGCCAGCAGCTTGGTAGCGGGAGGGCTCGATGAGCAGTTCTTC. Translating gives CASSLVAGGLDEQFF.

The CDR3 sequence: CASAAGGRYEQYF. The CDR3 bases are TGTGCCAGCGCCGCGGGAGGTCGCTACGAGCAGTACTTC. The V and J genes are TRBV27 and TRBJ2-7; TRBD2 agrees at 8 bases. The CDR3 runs 13 residues. Germline loops: CDR1 MNHEY, CDR2 SMNVEV (reference sequence). The V gene end was trimmed by 8 bases and the J gene end by 3 bases; junction bases not matched to a gene: 6.

The chain combines TRBV2 with TRBJ2-3, with 14 bases that match TRBD2. The CDR3 is made up of 14 amino acids. From germline, CDR1 is SNHLY and CDR2 FYNNEI. V was pared by 9 bases and J by 6 bases, with 5 bases of the junction left unmatched. The CDR3: CASPRTSGRDTQYF. The CDR3 DNA is TGTGCCAGTCCGAGGACTAGCGGGAGGGATACGCAGTATTTT.

The sample holds a few counts of this clone. The rearrangement uses TRBV7-8 and TRBJ2-2; 12 bases are a match to TRBD2. Germline trimming cut 4 bases from V and 7 bases from J; bases unmatched to any gene: 7. The CDR3 runs 16 residues. The germline gives CDR1 SGHVS, CDR2 FQNEAQ. CDR3 residues: CASSSLAGGQSGELFF. The CDR3 DNA reads as TGTGCCAGCAGCTCTCTAGCGGGGGGGCAGAGCGGGGAGCTGTTTTTT.

The genes are TRBV5-6 and TRBJ1-2; the D gene is possibly TRBD1 (6 bases). Germline-derived CDR1 and CDR2 are SGHDT and YYEEEE. The V and J ends lost 0 bases and 8 bases respectively, with 11 bases between them. The CDR3 has 13 residues. The CDR3 coding sequence is TGTGCCAGCAGCTTGGTCAGGGGCAGCGGCTACACCTTC. It codes for CASSLVRGSGYTF. The entire variable domain, with the rest obtained from reference TRBV5-6 and TRBJ1-2, is as follows: DAGVTQSPTHLIKTRGQQVTLRCSPKSGHDTVSWYQQALGQGPQFIFQYYEEEERQRGNFPDRFSGHQFPNYSSELNVNALLLGDSALYLCASSLVRGSGYTFGSGTRLTVV.

Concerning this clone itself: At one of its ends the junction is not consistent with the germline gene, which may arise from a read error. The V call is TRBV2, the J call TRBJ2-1; TRBD2 matches 14 bases. CDR3 length: 15 amino acids. Germline-derived CDR1 and CDR2 are SNHLY and FYNNEI. This chain's CDR3 is CTSSRLAGGPNEQFF. Here the CDR3 DNA reads TGTACCAGTTCTCGACTAGCGGGAGGGCCTAATGAGCAGTTCTTC.

The chain combines TRBV27 with TRBJ2-7; TRBD1 matches at 7 bases. Germline trimming cut 6 bases from V and 3 bases from J; bases unmatched to any gene: 8. CDR1 and CDR2 from the germline V gene are MNHEY and SMNVEV (reference sequence). The CDR3 has 14 residues. CDR3 in DNA: TGTGCCAGCAGCAGAAGGACAGGTCTCTACGAGCAGTACTTC. Encoded protein: CASSRRTGLYEQYF.

This clone was found once. The V gene is TRBV19, the J gene TRBJ2-5; 7 bases map to TRBD2. The CDR3 loop spans 15 amino acids. After removal of 0 bases from V and 5 bases from J, the junction contained 6 bases not matched to a gene. CDR1 is LNHDA and CDR2 is SQIVND in the germline V gene (reference sequence). CDR3 residues: CASSIDRRAGETQYF. The CDR3 coding sequence is TGTGCCAGTAGTATAGATCGAAGAGCGGGGGAGACCCAGTACTTC.

The chain employs TRBV5-6 and TRBJ2-7; 8 positions agree with TRBD1. The CDR3 spans 15 residues. V gave up 0 bases and J gave up 1 base; unmatched junction bases: 3. The V gene's germline CDR1 is SGHDT and CDR2 YYEEEE. The CDR3 here is CASSLGGTGSYEQYF. For the CDR3, the DNA is TGTGCCAGCAGCTTGGGGGGGACAGGATCCTACGAGCAGTACTTC.

The chain couples TRBV5-8 to TRBJ2-2; D remains unclear. The CDR3 length is 15 residues. The V gene's germline CDR1 is SGHTS and CDR2 YDEGEE. The V end lost 3 bases, the J end lost 3 bases, and 12 bases lay between the germline ends. CDR3 in DNA: TGTGCCAGCAGCTACCAAAAGGCGGACACCGGGGAGCTGTTTTTT. This gives the protein CASSYQKADTGELFF.

Notes on this clone: Its ends do not fully match the called genes, so a read error is possible. The chain couples TRBV15 to TRBJ2-7; a possible D gene is TRBD1 (6 bases). In germline, CDR1 is LNHNV, CDR2 YYDKDF (reference sequence). This CDR3 is 18 amino acids long. As DNA, the CDR3 is TGTGCCACCAGCAGTTCACCCCCAGGGGAGAGGAGGTCCTGCGAGCAGTACTTC. Protein: CATSSSPPGERRSCEQYF. Full variable domain (remainder filled in from reference TRBV15 and TRBJ2-7): DAMVIQNPRYQVTQFGKPVTLSCSQTLNHNVMYWYQQKSSQAPKLLFHYYDKDFNNEADTPDNFQSRRPNTSFCFLDIRSPGLGDTAMYLCATSSSPPGERRSCEQYFGPGTRLTVT.

The chain has TRBV7-2 and TRBJ2-3; TRBD2 agrees at 15 bases. Germline loops: CDR1 SGHTA, CDR2 FQGNSA. With V trimmed by 5 bases and J by 1 base, 1 base remained unmatched. The CDR3 loop spans 16 amino acids. CDR3 loop: CASSRTSGGGTDTQYF. CDR3 sequence (DNA): TGTGCCAGCAGCCGGACTAGCGGGGGGGGCACAGATACGCAGTATTTT.

This clone appeared a single time. The chain employs TRBV10-1 and TRBJ1-1; 12 bases are a match to TRBD1. V gave up 0 bases and J gave up 6 bases; unmatched junction bases: 2. Germline CDR1 WNHNN, CDR2 SYGVQD (reference sequence). This CDR3 has 15 amino acids. Here the CDR3 DNA reads TGCGCCAGCAGTGAGTCGGGACAGGGGGCCTCTGAAGCTTTCTTT. It is translated as CASSESGQGASEAFF.

This clone came up once. V is TRBV30 and J is TRBJ1-5; D uncertain. This CDR3 region has 13 residues. V lost 4 bases to trimming and J lost 6 bases, with 13 bases between them. Germline CDR1 and CDR2: GTSNPN and SVGIG (reference sequence). CDR3 amino acids: CAWTPVGGQPQHF. In DNA form, the CDR3 reads TGTGCCTGGACCCCCGTTGGAGGTCAGCCCCAGCATTTT.

This chain uses TRBV28 with TRBJ1-1, with D uncertain. The CDR3 is made up of 12 amino acids. The V gene lost 1 base and the J gene lost 3 bases, with 3 bases spanning the gap. Germline V lookup: CDR1 MDHEN, CDR2 SYDVKM. CDR3 sequence reads: CASSLSYTEAFF. The CDR3 DNA follows: TGTGCCAGCAGTTTATCTTACACTGAAGCTTTCTTT. The full variable domain, rest sourced from reference TRBV28 and TRBJ1-1, is DVKVTQSSRYLVKRTGEKVFLECVQDMDHENMFWYRQDPGLGLRLIYFSYDVKMKEKGDIPEGYSVSREKKERFSLILESASTNQTSMYLCASSLSYTEAFFGQGTRLTVV.